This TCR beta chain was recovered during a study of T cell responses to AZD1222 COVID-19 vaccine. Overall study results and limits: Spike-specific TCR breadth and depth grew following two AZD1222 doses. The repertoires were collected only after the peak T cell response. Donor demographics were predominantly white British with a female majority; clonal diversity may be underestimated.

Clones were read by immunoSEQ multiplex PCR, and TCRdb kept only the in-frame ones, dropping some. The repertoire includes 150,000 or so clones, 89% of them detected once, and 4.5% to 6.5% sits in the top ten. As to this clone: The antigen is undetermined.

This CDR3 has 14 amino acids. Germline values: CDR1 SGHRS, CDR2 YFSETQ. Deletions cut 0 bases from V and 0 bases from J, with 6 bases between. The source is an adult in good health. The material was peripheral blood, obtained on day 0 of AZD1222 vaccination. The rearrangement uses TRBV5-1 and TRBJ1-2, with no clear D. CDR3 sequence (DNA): TGCGCCAGCAGCTTGGGCGATACTAACTATGGCTACACCTTC. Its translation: CASSLGDTNYGYTF.